The clone carrying this T cell receptor beta chain was counted ten times or more. Its antigen is undetermined. HTBI primers from iRepertoire and Arm-PCR of CDR3 regions yielded the TCR beta libraries. TCRdb recomputed calls from the multiplex PCR reads with MiXCR, one row per CDR3 protein. There are under 300,000 distinct CDR3 sequences in the sample; 15% to 20% occur only once, and 14% lies in the top ten. These data belong to a study of regulatory T cells in long-lasting Graves disease. The study, taken as a whole, reports: Sharing of public clonotypes was greater in persistent patients (around 3,000) than in new patients (about 970). Graves' patients with persistent disease showed TCR diversity lower than patients newly diagnosed.

J lost 3 bases, V lost 2 bases, and 10 bases had no gene match. There are 17 residues in the CDR3. Germline assignment: CDR1 KGHSH and CDR2 LQKENI. Stated time point: newly diagnosed GD, antithyroid drugs for less than 3 months. The TCR library was made from RNA extracted from PBMCs. The sample also formed part of further work on T cells in Graves' hyperthyroidism and ophthalmopathy. Turning to that study: The HTBI primer set drove a first-round RT-PCR of the TCR CDR3. For ophthalmopathy, model prediction preceded onset by a median about 6 months.

The sequencing used peripheral blood mononuclear cells (PBMCs), collected at new diagnosis, from a patient treated with antithyroid drugs. The gene calls are TRBV18 and TRBJ2-3; TRBD1 matches at 8 bases. The TCR comes from a woman in her twenties or thirties with Graves disease. In nucleotides, the CDR3 is TGTGCCAGCTCACCATCTATACGGACAGGGAGAACAGATACGCAGTATTTT. It specifies CASSPSIRTGRTDTQYF.